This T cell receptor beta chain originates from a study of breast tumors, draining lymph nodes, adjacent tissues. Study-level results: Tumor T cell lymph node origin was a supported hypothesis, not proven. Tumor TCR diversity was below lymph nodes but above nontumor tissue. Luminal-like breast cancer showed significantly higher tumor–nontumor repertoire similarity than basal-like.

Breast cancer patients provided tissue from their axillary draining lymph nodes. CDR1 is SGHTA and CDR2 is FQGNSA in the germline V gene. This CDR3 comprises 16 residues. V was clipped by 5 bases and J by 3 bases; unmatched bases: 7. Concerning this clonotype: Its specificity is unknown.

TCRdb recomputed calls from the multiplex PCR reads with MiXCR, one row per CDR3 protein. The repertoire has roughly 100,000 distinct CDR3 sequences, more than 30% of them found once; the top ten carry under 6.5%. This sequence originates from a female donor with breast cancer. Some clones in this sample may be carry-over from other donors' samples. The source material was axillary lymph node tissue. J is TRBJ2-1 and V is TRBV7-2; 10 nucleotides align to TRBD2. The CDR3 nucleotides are TGTGCCAGCAGCCGTGGACTAGCGGATATCTACAATGAGCAGTTCTTC. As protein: CASSRGLADIYNEQFF.